These 22 T cell receptor beta chains came from one sample sequenced in a study of T-cell reconstitution after alpha-beta-depleted transplantation in children. For TCRbeta, the library was prepared with unique molecular identifiers. One entry per CDR3 protein, called by TCRdb with MiXCR from the PCR reads. The data show 800,000 to 1,000,000 distinct CDR3 sequences, less than 30% seen once. Sequences were derived from PBMCs, mostly from graft donor cells, sampled 360 days after TCRalphabeta/CD19-depleted stem cell transplant. The origin of the receptors is a boy younger than two who had a stem cell transplant for SCID, so the T cells may come from the graft donor.

This chain uses TRBV7-2 with TRBJ2-3; unclear D gene. Trimming removed 6 bases from V and 8 bases from J, with 9 bases in between. Germline values: CDR1 SGHTA, CDR2 FQGNSA. There are 11 residues in the CDR3. This chain's CDR3 is CASSFVGTQYF. CDR3 nucleotide sequence: TGTGCCAGCAGTTTCGTGGGTACGCAGTATTTT.

The rearrangement uses TRBV3-1 and TRBJ1-1; D gene unclear. Trimming shortened V by 4 bases and J by 2 bases, and 11 bases separated the two germline ends. In germline, CDR1 is LGHDT, CDR2 YNNKEL (reference sequence). This CDR3 has 14 amino acids. CDR3 protein: CASSRSGFNTEAFF. CDR3 coding DNA: TGTGCCAGCAGCCGGTCGGGTTTTAACACTGAAGCTTTCTTT. Complete variable domain (other parts from reference TRBV3-1 and TRBJ1-1): DTAVSQTPKYLVTQMGNDKSIKCEQNLGHDTMYWYKQDSKKFLKIMFSYNNKELIINETVPNRFSPKSPDKAHLNLHINSLELGDSAVYFCASSRSGFNTEAFFGQGTRLTVV.

This chain links TRBV12-3 or TRBV12-4 with TRBJ1-2; 7 bases are a match to TRBD1. CDR3 length equals 14 residues. V lost 6 bases and J lost 3; bases outside the gene matches: 7. The CDR3 spells CASRPLGGYYGYTF. CDR3 nucleotides: TGTGCCAGCAGGCCGTTAGGGGGCTACTATGGCTACACCTTC.

V usage is TRBV7-3 and J usage is TRBJ2-5; TRBD2 is a possible D gene (6 bases). The germline V gene has CDR1 SGHTA and CDR2 FQGTGA. The CDR3 loop spans 15 amino acids. The ends were cut back, 2 bases at V and 2 bases at J, with 12 bases in the middle. As DNA, the CDR3 is TGTGCCAGCAGCTTAGGTAGCGGAGATCAAGAGACCCAGTACTTC. This codes for CASSLGSGDQETQYF.

V usage is TRBV4-2 and J usage is TRBJ2-7; D unclear. Germline V gene sequence: CDR1 LGHNA, CDR2 YNFKEQ. The length of the CDR3 is 16 residues. V lost 0 bases to trimming and J lost 1 base, with 13 bases between them. CDR3 residues: CASSQDEVIGSYEQYF. Written as DNA, the CDR3 is TGTGCCAGCAGCCAAGACGAGGTCATCGGGTCCTACGAGCAGTACTTC.

This clonotype was picked up a small number of times. V and J are TRBV7-9 and TRBJ2-7; no reliable D call. CDR1 and CDR2 (germline): SEHNR, FQNEAQ (reference sequence). This CDR3 has 12 residues. Trimming removed 3 bases from V and 3 bases from J, with 6 bases in between. CDR3 sequence: CASSFPDYEQYF. The CDR3 DNA reads TGTGCCAGCAGCTTTCCGGACTACGAGCAGTACTTC. Drawing the rest from reference TRBV7-9 and TRBJ2-7, the complete variable domain is DTGVSQNPRHKITKRGQNVTFRCDPISEHNRLYWYRQTLGQGPEFLTYFQNEAQLEKSRLLSDRFSAERPKGSFSTLEIQRTEQGDSAMYLCASSFPDYEQYFGPGTRLTVT.

This clonotype has only a few counts. The chain carries TRBV28 and TRBJ1-1; D uncertain. Between the trimmed V and J ends, which lost 4 bases and 3 bases, there was a span of 9 bases. In germline, CDR1 is MDHEN, CDR2 SYDVKM. The CDR3 is made up of 13 amino acids. The CDR3 loop reads CASSSYPHTEAFF. The CDR3 DNA reads as TGTGCCAGCAGTTCCTACCCCCACACTGAAGCTTTCTTT.

The chain recombines TRBV5-1 with TRBJ2-5; maybe TRBD1 (7 bases). The CDR3 covers 14 residues. V was shortened by 3 bases and J by 2 bases, with 11 bases between the two germline ends. From germline, CDR1 is SGHRS and CDR2 YFSETQ. CDR3 in DNA: TGCGCCAGCAGCTCAGGGGGGTTGCAAGAGACCCAGTACTTC. Translation gives CASSSGGLQETQYF. The full variable domain, rest sourced from reference TRBV5-1 and TRBJ2-5, is KAGVTQTPRYLIKTRGQQVTLSCSPISGHRSVSWYQQTPGQGLQFLFEYFSETQRNKGNFPGRFSGRQFSNSRSEMNVSTLELGDSALYLCASSSGGLQETQYFGPGTRLLVL.

The chain carries TRBV28 and TRBJ2-3, with D possibly TRBD2 on 7 matching bases. Germline CDR1 is MDHEN and CDR2 is SYDVKM. Trimming pared 9 bases from V and 6 bases from J, leaving 16 bases between. The length of the CDR3 is 13 residues. The CDR3 nucleotides read TGTGCCAGTCAGAGGGGGGGCGGGGATACGCAGTATTTT. The encoded protein is CASQRGGGDTQYF.

This clonotype has more than one count but fewer than ten. This chain joins TRBV12-3 or TRBV12-4 and TRBJ1-1, with a tentative D call TRBD1 (6 bases). Trimming cost V 3 bases and J 4 bases, with 15 bases left between them. This CDR3 has 15 amino acids. CDR3 residues: CASSFAGRGPTEAFF. CDR3 sequence (DNA): TGTGCCAGCAGTTTTGCAGGGCGGGGGCCCACTGAAGCTTTCTTT.

CDR3 nucleotides: TGTGCCAGCAGTGAAGCAGGTCCCGGGGGGGATACGCAGTATTTT. Its translation: CASSEAGPGGDTQYF. The chain joins TRBV6-1 to TRBJ2-3; 7 nucleotides agree with TRBD2. V lost 0 bases, J lost 6 bases, and 6 bases stayed unmatched. There are 15 residues in the CDR3. Germline CDR1 MNHNS, CDR2 SASEGT.

This clonotype was detected many times. This sequence joins TRBV7-8 and TRBJ2-7; perhaps TRBD1 as D (5 bases). The CDR3 is made up of 13 amino acids. Germline V gene lookup returns CDR1 SGHVS and CDR2 FQNEAQ. Trimming took off 10 bases at V and 3 bases at J, with 16 bases between the two ends. The CDR3, as DNA: TGTGCCACCTCGGAAGTCCAGGGCTACGAGCAGTACTTC. This codes for CATSEVQGYEQYF.

This sequence joins TRBV4-2 and TRBJ2-2; 10 bases agree with TRBD2. The CDR3 extends over 18 amino acids. Per the germline V gene, CDR1 is LGHNA and CDR2 is YNFKEQ. The V segment lost 0 bases and the J segment 2 bases; nucleotides outside the gene matches: 6. The CDR3 is CASSQDPSGGFNTGELFF. The CDR3 DNA reads as TGTGCCAGCAGCCAAGATCCTAGCGGGGGCTTCAACACCGGGGAGCTGTTTTTT.

This chain connects TRBV2 to TRBJ2-4; TRBD1 aligns across 8 bases. Looked up from germline, CDR1 is SNHLY and CDR2 is FYNNEI. The CDR3 is 13 residues long. Trimming cost V 4 bases and J 7 bases; bases outside gene matches: 3. The CDR3 sequence: CASSVTGGNIQYF. The CDR3 nucleotides are TGTGCCAGCAGTGTCACAGGGGGGAACATTCAGTACTTC.

In this sample, this clonotype turned up a few times. This chain uses TRBV20-1 with TRBJ2-3; D is tentatively TRBD1 or TRBD2 (5 bases each). The ends were cut back, 0 bases at V and 6 bases at J, with 16 bases in the middle. The CDR3 totals 15 residues. The germline gives CDR1 DFQATT, CDR2 SNEGSKA (reference sequence). CDR3 sequence (DNA): TGCAGTGCTAGAGATTTCGGGGACCCAGGGGATACGCAGTATTTT. Protein sequence: CSARDFGDPGDTQYF.

V and J are TRBV28 and TRBJ2-3; D unresolved. Per the germline V gene, CDR1 is MDHEN and CDR2 is SYDVKM. V dropped 3 bases and J dropped 8 bases, with 15 bases sitting between them. The CDR3 contains 14 residues. CDR3 in DNA: TGTGCCAGCAGTTTCGCCAAGACCCTTCCTACGCAGTATTTT. It translates to CASSFAKTLPTQYF.

This sequence joins TRBV7-9 and TRBJ1-1; D is ambiguous. Deletions cut 1 base from V and 3 bases from J, with 15 bases between. This CDR3 has 16 residues. Germline values: CDR1 SEHNR, CDR2 FQNEAQ (reference sequence). CDR3 bases: TGTGCCAGCAGCTTAGTTTCCGGACCTAAGTACACTGAAGCTTTCTTT. Its protein is CASSLVSGPKYTEAFF.

The gene calls are TRBV18 and TRBJ2-7, with D possibly matching TRBD1 (8 bases). The V end was cut by 5 bases, the J end by 0 bases, with 17 bases between. Germline V gene sequence: CDR1 KGHSH, CDR2 LQKENI. This CDR3 contains 16 residues. CDR3 sequence: CASSGQRDRSSYEQYF. DNA for the CDR3: TGTGCCAGCTCAGGGCAGCGGGACAGGAGCTCCTACGAGCAGTACTTC.

This chain joins TRBV5-1 and TRBJ2-2; the D is unclear. The ends were cut back, 2 bases at V and 5 bases at J, with 13 bases in the middle. Per the germline V gene, CDR1 is SGHRS and CDR2 is YFSETQ. The CDR3 is 15 residues long. Here the CDR3 DNA reads TGCGCCAGCAGCTTTCGTAGCTATGGAACCGGGGAGCTGTTTTTT. Amino acids: CASSFRSYGTGELFF.

This clonotype was seen only a few times. The chain links TRBV7-9 to TRBJ1-1; TRBD1 matches at 8 bases. CDR1 is SEHNR and CDR2 is FQNEAQ in the germline V gene (reference sequence). Germline trimming cut 6 bases from V and 6 bases from J; bases unmatched to any gene: 9. This CDR3 region has 14 residues. The CDR3 here is CASRKTGELSEAFF. The CDR3 DNA sequence: TGTGCCAGCAGGAAGACAGGGGAACTTTCTGAAGCTTTCTTT. Using reference TRBV7-9 and TRBJ1-1 for the parts outside the CDR3, the full variable domain is DTGVSQNPRHKITKRGQNVTFRCDPISEHNRLYWYRQTLGQGPEFLTYFQNEAQLEKSRLLSDRFSAERPKGSFSTLEIQRTEQGDSAMYLCASRKTGELSEAFFGQGTRLTVV.

This clonotype came up a few times. V usage is TRBV28 and J usage is TRBJ1-2; D remains unclear. This CDR3 has 14 amino acids. V was pared by 7 bases and J by 7 bases, with 19 bases between. Germline CDR1 is MDHEN and CDR2 is SYDVKM. The CDR3 DNA reads as TGTGCCAGCACCCTAGAGACACGCAATAGTGGCTACACCTTC. Translating it yields CASTLETRNSGYTF.

V is TRBV7-2 and J is TRBJ1-1; 7 nucleotides align to TRBD1. This CDR3 region has 13 residues. CDR1 is SGHTA and CDR2 is FQGNSA in the germline V gene. Trimming removed 6 bases from V and 3 bases from J; junction bases left unmatched: 4. Here the CDR3 reads CASSGRGYTEAFF. In DNA, the CDR3 is TGTGCCAGCAGTGGCAGGGGGTACACTGAAGCTTTCTTT.